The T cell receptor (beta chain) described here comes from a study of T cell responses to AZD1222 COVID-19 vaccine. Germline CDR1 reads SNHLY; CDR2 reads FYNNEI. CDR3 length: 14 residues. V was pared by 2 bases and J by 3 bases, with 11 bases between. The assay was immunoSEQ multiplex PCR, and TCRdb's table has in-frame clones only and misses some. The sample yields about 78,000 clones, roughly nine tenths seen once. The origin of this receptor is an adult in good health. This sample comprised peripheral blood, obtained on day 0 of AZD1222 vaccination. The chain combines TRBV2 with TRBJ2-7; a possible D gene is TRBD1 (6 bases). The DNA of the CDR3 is TGTGCCAGCAGTGAATTGGGGGCCGGCTACGAGCAGTACTTC. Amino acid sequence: CASSELGAGYEQYF.